The text below deals with one TCR beta chain. The data are from a study of PD-L1 blockade in urothelial cancer. Study information: Patients had been given 0 to 3 earlier chemotherapy regimens.

Produced via immunoSEQ multiplex PCR; TCRdb's table is partial and in-frame only. The sample lists under 100,000 clones, 82% seen once, with around a tenth in the top ten. This CDR3 has 15 residues. Trimming took off 0 bases at V and 4 bases at J, with 13 bases between the two ends. Germline loops: CDR1 SGHRS, CDR2 YFSETQ. The sample consisted of PBMCs, taken around atezolizumab (anti-PD-L1) treatment. The chain employs TRBV5-1 and TRBJ1-2, with D possibly being TRBD1 (6 bases). This receptor was obtained from a man between 65 and 79 years old with urothelial cancer. For the CDR3, the DNA is TGCGCCAGCAGCTTGGTAGCCAGGGGTGGCTATGGCTACACCTTC. Translating it yields CASSLVARGGYGYTF.